This T cell receptor (beta chain) is drawn from a study of identical twins. In this sample, this clonotype turned up a few times. TCRdb reprocessed the 5' RACE reads with MiXCR, giving one entry per CDR3 protein. The sample contains around 280,000 distinct CDR3 sequences, under 9% of which appear only once. The same data also contributed to another study, on yellow fever vaccine responses in identical twins.

Specimen: memory (CD45RO+) T cells sorted from blood. This receptor was identified in a woman aged 18-29 years in good health.

The CDR3 loop reads CASSLDWTEAFF. CDR3 nucleotides: TGTGCCAGCAGCTTAGATTGGACTGAAGCTTTCTTT. The genes are TRBV11-2 and TRBJ1-1; the D is unclear. The CDR3 has 12 residues. Per germline, CDR1 SGHAT and CDR2 FQNNGV. The germline V and J ends were trimmed by 0 bases and 5 bases, with 4 bases remaining between them.